The 8 T cell receptor beta chains given below trace back to one sample, sequenced in a study of blood T cell repertoires in COVID-19. Profiled with immunoSEQ multiplex PCR; TCRdb holds only in-frame clones, not every one. This sample has some 16,000 clones, with around nine tenths found just once. Specimen: peripheral blood. The source of these receptors is a human donor in a cohort sampled during active COVID-19.

The J gene is TRBJ1-6, the V gene TRBV15, with TRBD1 matching 8 bases. The V and J ends lost 8 bases and 9 bases, in that order; junction bases with no gene match: 6. Germline CDR1 reads LNHNV; CDR2 reads YYDKDF (reference sequence). The length of the CDR3 is 13 residues. CDR3 protein: CATGGQGVSPLHF. CDR3 coding DNA: TGTGCCACCGGAGGACAGGGAGTTTCACCCCTCCACTTT.

The rearrangement uses TRBV7-3 and TRBJ2-2; perhaps TRBD1 as D (6 bases). CDR1 and CDR2 (germline): SGHTA, FQGTGA. The V gene lost 5 bases and the J gene lost 7 bases, with 14 bases spanning the gap. The CDR3 contains 14 residues. CDR3 DNA sequence: TGTGCCAGCAGCCCCACAGGGCAAGGCGGGGAGCTGTTTTTT. This sequence encodes CASSPTGQGGELFF. The variable domain in full, with the rest retrieved from reference TRBV7-3 and TRBJ2-2, is GAGVSQTPSNKVTEKGKYVELRCDPISGHTALYWYRQSLGQGPEFLIYFQGTGAADDSGLPNDRFFAVRPEGSVSTLKIQRTERGDSAVYLCASSPTGQGGELFFGEGSRLTVL.

The V call is TRBV6-5, the J call TRBJ1-1, with D possibly TRBD1 on 6 matching bases. Germline values: CDR1 MNHEY, CDR2 SVGAGI. The CDR3 covers 13 residues. Trimming left V 2 bases short and J 11 bases short, with 15 bases between. CDR3 region: CASSYRGGQGAFF. The DNA for the CDR3 is TGTGCCAGCAGTTACCGGGGGGGGCAGGGGGCTTTCTTT.

This chain uses TRBV4-3 with TRBJ2-3; 8 bases are shared with TRBD1. Germline assignment: CDR1 LGHNA and CDR2 YSLEER. The CDR3 contains 17 residues. Trimming removed 3 bases from V and 1 base from J; junction bases left unmatched: 9. The CDR3 loop is CASSQEAAGQGTDTQYF. CDR3 in DNA: TGCGCCAGCAGCCAGGAGGCGGCGGGACAGGGCACAGATACGCAGTATTTT.

V is TRBV4-1 and J is TRBJ1-6, with 8 bases fitting TRBD1. The CDR3 length is 15 residues. V shed 5 bases, J shed 5 bases, and the junction held 5 bases outside the gene matches. Germline CDR1 reads MGHRA; CDR2 reads YSYEKL. CDR3: CASSLRQGHNSPLHF. The CDR3, as DNA: TGCGCCAGCAGCTTACGACAGGGGCATAATTCACCCCTCCACTTT.

The chain joins TRBV2 to TRBJ2-5, with a possible D match to TRBD1 (5 bases). CDR3 length: 15 residues. Trimming shortened V by 5 bases and J by 5 bases, and 18 bases separated the two germline ends. The germline V gene encodes CDR1 SNHLY and CDR2 FYNNEI. CDR3: CASSLQGGRSETQYF. The CDR3 bases are TGTGCCAGCAGTCTTCAGGGTGGTAGGTCGGAGACCCAGTACTTC.

CDR3 DNA: TGTGCCAGCAGCTTATGGGCTAGCGGGGGTGTTAGCTCCTACAATGAGCAGTTCTTC. Translated, it gives CASSLWASGGVSSYNEQFF. The rearrangement uses TRBV7-8 and TRBJ2-1, with 10 bases fitting TRBD2. V lost 2 bases, J lost 0 bases, and 10 bases stayed unmatched. The CDR3 spans 19 residues. Looked up from germline, CDR1 is SGHVS and CDR2 is FQNEAQ.

The chain couples TRBV6-1 to TRBJ2-3; D perhaps matches TRBD2 (5 bases). The CDR3 consists of 18 residues. V was shortened by 0 bases and J by 1 base, with 17 bases between the two germline ends. CDR1 and CDR2 (germline): MNHNS, SASEGT. CDR3 protein: CASSEAGTGYFGTDTQYF. CDR3 nucleotides: TGTGCCAGCAGTGAAGCGGGTACGGGATATTTCGGCACAGATACGCAGTATTTT.